Shown below are 12 T cell receptor beta chains from a single sample sequenced in a study of cytomegalovirus exposure and HLA in healthy donors. Primers included in the PCR were 60 Vbeta and 13 Jbeta primers. Libraries were prepared by immunoSEQ multiplex PCR; TCRdb keeps only in-frame clonotypes and omits some of them. Counted here are about 110,000 clones, about 60% occurring once; the ten biggest clones make up 2% to 2.5%. The sequencing input was PBMCs. These receptors came from a young woman in good health and CMV-seronegative.

V gene TRBV5-1 combines with J gene TRBJ2-1, with a weak D call TRBD1 (6 bases). This CDR3 comprises 16 residues. The V gene's germline CDR1 is SGHRS and CDR2 YFSETQ. V lost 2 bases and J lost 0, with 12 bases in between. The CDR3 loop is CASSFHQGSSYNEQFF. The DNA of the CDR3 is TGCGCCAGCAGCTTCCACCAGGGGAGCTCCTACAATGAGCAGTTCTTC.

This chain connects TRBV6-5 to TRBJ2-7, with 8 bases fitting TRBD2. This CDR3 is 15 amino acids long. After removal of 6 bases from V and 4 bases from J, the junction contained 11 bases not matched to a gene. Germline CDR1 reads MNHEY; CDR2 reads SVGAGI. CDR3 nucleotides: TGTGCCAGCAGCCCCCTCGCGGGAGGTCCTTACGAGCAGTACTTC. This codes for CASSPLAGGPYEQYF.

This chain uses TRBV7-2 with TRBJ2-1; 8 bases line up with TRBD2. From germline, CDR1 is SGHTA and CDR2 FQGNSA. This CDR3 is built from 12 residues. J gave up 8 bases and V 6 bases, and 3 bases lay outside the gene matches. CDR3 protein: CASSAGGDEQFF. CDR3 DNA sequence: TGTGCCAGCAGTGCGGGAGGTGATGAGCAGTTCTTC.

This clone showed up just once. V and J are TRBV9 and TRBJ2-5; D is perhaps TRBD2 (5 bases). Trimming removed 2 bases from V and 5 bases from J, with 13 bases in between. Germline V gives CDR1 SGDLS, CDR2 YYNGEE. This CDR3 is 14 amino acids long. In nucleotides, the CDR3 is TGTGCCAGCAGCGTGGACTCTCGGATGGAGACCCAGTACTTC. Translating it yields CASSVDSRMETQYF.

The genes are TRBV5-4 and TRBJ2-5; D remains unclear. Germline V gene data show CDR1 as SGHNT and CDR2 as YYREEE (reference sequence). This CDR3 is built from 13 residues. The V and J ends lost 2 bases and 2 bases respectively, with 7 bases between them. CDR3 loop: CASSLVYQETQYF. CDR3 DNA: TGTGCCAGCAGCTTAGTCTATCAAGAGACCCAGTACTTC.

V usage is TRBV29-1 and J usage is TRBJ2-7; 10 positions agree with TRBD2. The CDR3 runs to 15 residues. CDR1 is SQVTM and CDR2 is ANQGSEA in the germline V gene. The V and J ends lost 6 bases and 0 bases, in that order; junction bases with no gene match: 8. The CDR3 loop is CSVALAGAASYEQYF. The CDR3 region has the DNA TGCAGCGTGGCCCTAGCGGGAGCCGCCTCCTACGAGCAGTACTTC.

The V call is TRBV7-2, the J call TRBJ1-1, with D unresolved. V lost 4 bases to trimming and J lost 0 bases, with 9 bases between them. Germline V gene sequence: CDR1 SGHTA, CDR2 FQGNSA. This CDR3 region has 14 residues. CDR3 DNA sequence: TGTGCCAGCAGCTCTCCTCCGGTGAACACTGAAGCTTTCTTT. It translates to CASSSPPVNTEAFF.

The sample holds a few counts of this clone. V and J are TRBV28 and TRBJ1-2; no reliable D call. The CDR3 has 17 amino acids. The germline CDR1 and CDR2 sequences are MDHEN and SYDVKM. The ends were cut back, 7 bases at V and 0 bases at J, with 21 bases in the middle. Written as DNA, the CDR3 is TGTGCCAGCACCCCAACCCTGGCCGCCGCAGCTAACTATGGCTACACCTTC. Its protein is CASTPTLAAAANYGYTF.

The genes are TRBV19 and TRBJ2-5; 9 nucleotides match TRBD2. With 6 bases clipped from V and 5 bases from J, the junction kept 7 bases outside the gene matches. CDR1 and CDR2 from the germline V gene are LNHDA and SQIVND (reference sequence). The CDR3 runs to 14 residues. This CDR3 is CASSPAGGMETQYF. CDR3 coding DNA: TGTGCCAGTAGCCCAGCGGGAGGCATGGAGACCCAGTACTTC. The full variable domain, its missing parts supplied by reference TRBV19 and TRBJ2-5, is DGGITQSPKYLFRKEGQNVTLSCEQNLNHDAMYWYRQDPGQGLRLIYYSQIVNDFQKGDIAEGYSVSREKKESFPLTVTSAQKNPTAFYLCASSPAGGMETQYFGPGTRLLVL.

The CDR3 region is CASRGGTANTGELFF. CDR3 DNA sequence: TGTGCCAGCAGGGGGGGGACCGCGAACACCGGGGAGCTGTTTTTT. The gene calls are TRBV7-9 and TRBJ2-2, with 7 bases that match TRBD2. CDR1 and CDR2 (germline): SEHNR, FQNEAQ (reference sequence). Germline trimming cut 6 bases from V and 0 bases from J; bases unmatched to any gene: 4. There are 15 residues in the CDR3.

The V gene is TRBV6-4, the J gene TRBJ1-1; 7 bases map to TRBD1. This CDR3 comprises 13 residues. The germline gives CDR1 MRHNA, CDR2 SNTAGT. Trimming removed 1 base from V and 11 bases from J; junction bases left unmatched: 7. The chain's CDR3 is CASSDYLQGRAFF. CDR3 coding DNA: TGTGCCAGCAGTGACTACCTACAGGGGCGGGCTTTCTTT.

The chain carries TRBV7-8 and TRBJ1-4; D ambiguous. CDR3 length equals 15 residues. CDR1 and CDR2 (germline): SGHVS, FQNEAQ. The V end lost 5 bases, the J end lost 7 bases, and 17 bases lay between the germline ends. The CDR3 DNA reads TGTGCCAGCAGCCCCTGGAGGATGGGTAGTGAAAAACTGTTTTTT. Translation gives CASSPWRMGSEKLFF.